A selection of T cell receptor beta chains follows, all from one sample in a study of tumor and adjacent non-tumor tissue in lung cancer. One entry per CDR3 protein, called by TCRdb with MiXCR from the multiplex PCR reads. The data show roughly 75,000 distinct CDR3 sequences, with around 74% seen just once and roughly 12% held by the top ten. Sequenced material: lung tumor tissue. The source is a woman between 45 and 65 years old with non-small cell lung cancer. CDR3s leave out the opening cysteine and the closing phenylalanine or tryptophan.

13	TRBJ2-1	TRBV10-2	ASRDLVEQYNVQF
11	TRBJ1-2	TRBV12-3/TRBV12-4	ASTRGGGGGYT
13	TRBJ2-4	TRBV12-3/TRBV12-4	TSSLLVSGPPSPY
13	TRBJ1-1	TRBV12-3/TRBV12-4	ASSDGPRRNTEAF
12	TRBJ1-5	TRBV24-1	ATSDGHRDQPQH
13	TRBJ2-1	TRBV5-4	ASKPLAGTYIEQF
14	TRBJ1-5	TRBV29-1	SVRTGTGGSNQPQY
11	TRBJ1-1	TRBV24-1	TTSDSSYTETF
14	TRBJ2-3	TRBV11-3	ASSLGRRENADTRY
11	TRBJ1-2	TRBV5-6	ASSLARGYGYT
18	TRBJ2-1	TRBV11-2	ASSLFRSLAGLRTYNEQF